The 8 T cell receptor beta chains below all came from one sample that was sequenced in a study of cytomegalovirus exposure and HLA in healthy donors. The PCR employed 60 Vbeta primers together with 13 Jbeta primers. Repertoires were generated with immunoSEQ multiplex PCR, while TCRdb's copy carries only in-frame clones and drops some. The sample lists some 110,000 clones; 76% were seen once. The material sequenced was PBMCs. The receptors were sampled from a middle-aged man in good health and CMV-seropositive.

The rearrangement joins TRBV27 to TRBJ2-7, with D unresolved. The germline V gene encodes CDR1 MNHEY and CDR2 SMNVEV (reference sequence). The CDR3 sequence is 16 residues long. V gave up 0 bases and J gave up 0 bases, with 12 bases separating them. The CDR3 sequence: CASSLSPGWSSYEQYF. The CDR3 bases are TGTGCCAGCAGTTTATCCCCTGGCTGGTCCTCCTACGAGCAGTACTTC.

The chain uses TRBV6-5 and TRBJ1-5; 10 nucleotides match TRBD1. The CDR3 contains 13 residues. Germline V gene sequence: CDR1 MNHEY, CDR2 SVGAGI. The V segment lost 8 bases and the J segment 6 bases; nucleotides outside the gene matches: 4. The CDR3 bases are TGTGCCAGCCACGGACAGGGGGGTCAGCCCCAGCATTTT. Its protein product is CASHGQGGQPQHF.

This sequence joins TRBV7-9 and TRBJ2-7, with 10 positions matching TRBD1. The V segment lost 6 bases and the J segment 5 bases; nucleotides outside the gene matches: 7. Germline V gives CDR1 SEHNR, CDR2 FQNEAQ (reference sequence). The length of the CDR3 is 14 residues. The CDR3 protein is CASRSRQGADEQYF. The CDR3 DNA follows: TGTGCCAGCAGGAGCCGACAGGGGGCCGACGAGCAGTACTTC.

The chain recombines TRBV21-1 with TRBJ2-7; the DNA was not used to check the table's D call, TRBD2. TRBV21-1 is a pseudogene segment. The CDR3 spans 16 residues. The CDR3, as DNA: TGTGCCAGCAGCGGTTGGCCTAGCGCAGCGTCCTACGAGCAGTACTTC. Its translation: CASSGWPSAASYEQYF.

The chain has TRBV2 and TRBJ1-1; tentative D call: TRBD1 (6 bases). The V gene's germline CDR1 is SNHLY and CDR2 FYNNEI. The CDR3 extends over 13 amino acids. The V gene lost 5 bases and the J gene lost 5 bases, with 12 bases spanning the gap. The CDR3 nucleotides are TGTGCCAGCAGTCAACAGGGAGAAACTGAAGCTTTCTTT. Amino acid sequence: CASSQQGETEAFF.

This sequence joins TRBV18 and TRBJ2-4; 7 bases are a match to TRBD1. This CDR3 is 14 amino acids long. Trimming cost V 6 bases and J 8 bases; bases outside gene matches: 10. Per the germline V gene, CDR1 is KGHSH and CDR2 is LQKENI. The CDR3 reads CASSRHGQGDIQYF. CDR3 sequence (DNA): TGTGCCAGCTCCAGACACGGGCAGGGGGACATTCAGTACTTC.

This chain connects TRBV4-2 to TRBJ2-7; D possibly corresponds to TRBD2 (7 bases). Per germline, CDR1 LGHNA and CDR2 YNFKEQ. CDR3 length: 15 residues. The V end was cut by 0 bases, the J end by 5 bases, with 14 bases between. The CDR3 here is CASSQEAGRGNEQYF. CDR3 bases: TGTGCCAGCAGCCAAGAGGCAGGGAGGGGGAACGAGCAGTACTTC.

The chain links TRBV27 to TRBJ1-1; TRBD1 agrees at 7 bases. The CDR3 covers 12 residues. The germline CDR1 and CDR2 sequences are MNHEY and SMNVEV (reference sequence). The V gene end was trimmed by 5 bases and the J gene end by 8 bases; junction bases not matched to a gene: 5. In DNA form, the CDR3 reads TGTGCCAGCAGTCTCACAGGGGTCGAAGCTTTCTTT. Amino acid sequence: CASSLTGVEAFF.